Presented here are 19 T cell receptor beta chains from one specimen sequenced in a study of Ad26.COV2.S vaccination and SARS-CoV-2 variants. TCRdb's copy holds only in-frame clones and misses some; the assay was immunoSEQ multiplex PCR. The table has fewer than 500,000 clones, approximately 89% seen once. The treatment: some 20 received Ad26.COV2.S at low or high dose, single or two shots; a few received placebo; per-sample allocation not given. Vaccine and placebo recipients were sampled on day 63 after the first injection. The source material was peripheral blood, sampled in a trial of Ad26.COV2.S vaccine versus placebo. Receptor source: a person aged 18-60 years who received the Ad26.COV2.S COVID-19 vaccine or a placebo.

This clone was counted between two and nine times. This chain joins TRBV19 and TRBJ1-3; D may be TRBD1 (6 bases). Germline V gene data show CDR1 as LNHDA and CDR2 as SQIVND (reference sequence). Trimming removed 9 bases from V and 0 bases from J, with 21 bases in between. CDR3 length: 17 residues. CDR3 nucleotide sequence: TGTGCCAGCCTTCCAACAGGGCGGGTACTCTCTGGAAACACCATATATTTT. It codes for CASLPTGRVLSGNTIYF.

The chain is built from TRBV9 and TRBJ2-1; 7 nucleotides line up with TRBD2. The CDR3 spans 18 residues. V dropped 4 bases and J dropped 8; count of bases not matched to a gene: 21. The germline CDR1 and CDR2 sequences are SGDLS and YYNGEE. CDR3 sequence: CASSPRGRGGRGSDEQFF. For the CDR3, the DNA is TGTGCCAGCAGCCCTAGAGGGAGGGGCGGGAGAGGGTCCGATGAGCAGTTCTTC.

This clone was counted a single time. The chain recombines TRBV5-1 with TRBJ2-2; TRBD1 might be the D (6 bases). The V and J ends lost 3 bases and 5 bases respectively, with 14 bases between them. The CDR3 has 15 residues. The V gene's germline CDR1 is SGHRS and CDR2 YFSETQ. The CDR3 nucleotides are TGCGCCAGCAGCTGGACCGGGACATTAACCGGGGAGCTGTTTTTT. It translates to CASSWTGTLTGELFF.

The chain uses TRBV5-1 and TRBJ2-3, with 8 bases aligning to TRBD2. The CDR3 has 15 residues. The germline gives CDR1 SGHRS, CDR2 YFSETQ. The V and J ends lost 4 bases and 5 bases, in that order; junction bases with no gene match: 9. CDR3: CASSSIAGGGDTQYF. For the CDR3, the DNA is TGCGCCAGCAGCAGCATTGCGGGGGGAGGAGATACGCAGTATTTT. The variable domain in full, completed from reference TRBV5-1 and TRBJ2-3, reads KAGVTQTPRYLIKTRGQQVTLSCSPISGHRSVSWYQQTPGQGLQFLFEYFSETQRNKGNFPGRFSGRQFSNSRSEMNVSTLELGDSALYLCASSSIAGGGDTQYFGPGTRLTVL.

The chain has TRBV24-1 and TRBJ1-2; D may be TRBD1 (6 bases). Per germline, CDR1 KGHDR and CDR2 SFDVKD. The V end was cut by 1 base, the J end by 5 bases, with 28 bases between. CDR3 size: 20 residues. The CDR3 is CATSDFPPPRDTKTVYGYTF. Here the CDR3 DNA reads TGTGCCACCAGTGATTTTCCCCCCCCGCGGGACACCAAAACCGTTTATGGCTACACCTTC.

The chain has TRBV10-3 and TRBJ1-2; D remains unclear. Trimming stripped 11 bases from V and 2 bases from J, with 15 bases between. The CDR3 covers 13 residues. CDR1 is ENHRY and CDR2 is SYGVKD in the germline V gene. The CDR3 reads CAFTSQLNYGYTF. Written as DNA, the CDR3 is TGTGCCTTCACCTCTCAGCTAAACTATGGCTACACCTTC.

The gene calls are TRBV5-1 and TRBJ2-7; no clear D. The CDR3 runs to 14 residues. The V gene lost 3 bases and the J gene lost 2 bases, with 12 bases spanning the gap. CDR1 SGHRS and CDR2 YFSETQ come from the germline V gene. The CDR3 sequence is CASSYQQPAYEQYF. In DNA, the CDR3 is TGCGCCAGCAGCTATCAACAGCCGGCCTACGAGCAGTACTTC.

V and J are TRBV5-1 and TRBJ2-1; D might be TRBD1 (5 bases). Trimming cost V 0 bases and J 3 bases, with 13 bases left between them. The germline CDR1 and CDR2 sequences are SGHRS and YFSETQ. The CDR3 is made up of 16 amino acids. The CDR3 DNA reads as TGCGCCAGCAGCTTGGCAGGGCCCCTTCTCTACAATGAGCAGTTCTTC. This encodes CASSLAGPLLYNEQFF.

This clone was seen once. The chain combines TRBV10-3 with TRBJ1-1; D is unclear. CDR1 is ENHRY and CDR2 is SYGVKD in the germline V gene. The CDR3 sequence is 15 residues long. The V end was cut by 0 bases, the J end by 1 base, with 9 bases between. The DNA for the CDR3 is TGTGCCATCAGTGAGTCCTGGCTGAAGAACACTGAAGCTTTCTTT. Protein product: CAISESWLKNTEAFF.

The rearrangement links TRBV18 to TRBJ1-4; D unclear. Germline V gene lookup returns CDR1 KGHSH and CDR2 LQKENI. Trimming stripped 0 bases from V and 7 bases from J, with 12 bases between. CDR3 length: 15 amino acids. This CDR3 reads CASSPPSSNGEKLFF. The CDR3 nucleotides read TGTGCCAGCTCACCACCTTCGAGTAACGGTGAAAAACTGTTTTTT.

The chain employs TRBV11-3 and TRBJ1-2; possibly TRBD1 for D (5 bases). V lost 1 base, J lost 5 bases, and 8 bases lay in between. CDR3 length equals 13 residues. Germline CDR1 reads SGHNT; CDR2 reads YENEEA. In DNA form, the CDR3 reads TGTGCCAGCAGCTTAGGAGGGGAATATGGCTACACCTTC. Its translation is CASSLGGEYGYTF.

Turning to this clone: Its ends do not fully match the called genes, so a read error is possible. CDR3: CANSTDRARETQYF. CDR3 nucleotides: TGTGCCAACTCAACGGACAGGGCTCGGGAGACCCAGTACTTC. The chain has TRBV18 and TRBJ2-5; 8 positions agree with TRBD1. The germline CDR1 and CDR2 sequences are KGHSH and LQKENI. The CDR3 contains 14 residues. The variable domain in full, with the rest retrieved from reference TRBV18 and TRBJ2-5, is NAGVMQNPRHLVRRRGQEARLRCSPMKGHSHVYWYRQLPEEGLKFMVYLQKENIIDESGMPKERFSAEFPKEGPSILRIQQVVRGDSAAYFCANSTDRARETQYFGPGTRLLVL.

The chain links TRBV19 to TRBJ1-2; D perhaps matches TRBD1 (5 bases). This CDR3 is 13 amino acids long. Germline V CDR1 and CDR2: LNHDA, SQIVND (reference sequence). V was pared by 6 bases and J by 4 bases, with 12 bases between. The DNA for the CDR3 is TGTGCCAGTAGGGCGGGACTCGGCTATGGCTACACCTTC. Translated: CASRAGLGYGYTF. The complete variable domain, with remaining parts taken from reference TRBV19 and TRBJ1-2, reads DGGITQSPKYLFRKEGQNVTLSCEQNLNHDAMYWYRQDPGQGLRLIYYSQIVNDFQKGDIAEGYSVSREKKESFPLTVTSAQKNPTAFYLCASRAGLGYGYTFGSGTRLTVV.

The CDR3 protein is CATSRVGGRDYNSPLHF. DNA for the CDR3: TGTGCCACCAGCAGAGTAGGGGGCAGGGACTATAATTCACCCCTCCACTTT. V gene TRBV15 combines with J gene TRBJ1-6, with 7 positions matching TRBD1. Losses at the gene ends were 1 base for V and 3 bases for J; bases not matched to a gene: 6. The CDR3 consists of 17 residues. Per the germline V gene, CDR1 is LNHNV and CDR2 is YYDKDF (reference sequence). The variable domain in full, completed from reference TRBV15 and TRBJ1-6, reads DAMVIQNPRYQVTQFGKPVTLSCSQTLNHNVMYWYQQKSSQAPKLLFHYYDKDFNNEADTPDNFQSRRPNTSFCFLDIRSPGLGDTAMYLCATSRVGGRDYNSPLHFGNGTRLTVT.

Here the CDR3 reads CASSPWVASGYNEQFF. The CDR3 nucleotides are TGTGCCAGCAGCCCCTGGGTGGCTAGCGGCTACAATGAGCAGTTCTTC. The chain has TRBV5-6 and TRBJ2-1, with 7 bases matching TRBD2. Germline CDR1 and CDR2: SGHDT and YYEEEE. Losses at the gene ends were 4 bases for V and 3 bases for J; bases not matched to a gene: 10. This CDR3 contains 16 residues.

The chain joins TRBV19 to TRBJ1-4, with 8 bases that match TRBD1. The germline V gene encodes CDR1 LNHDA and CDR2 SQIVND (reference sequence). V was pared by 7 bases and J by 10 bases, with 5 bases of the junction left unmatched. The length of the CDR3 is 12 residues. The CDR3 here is CASTTQGGKLFF. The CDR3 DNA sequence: TGTGCCAGTACTACACAGGGGGGAAAACTGTTTTTT.

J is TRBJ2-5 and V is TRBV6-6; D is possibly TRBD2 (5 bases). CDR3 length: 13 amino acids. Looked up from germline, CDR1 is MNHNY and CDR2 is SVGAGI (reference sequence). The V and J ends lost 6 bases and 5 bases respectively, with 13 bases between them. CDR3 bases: TGTGCCAGCAGCCCCAGAGCGGTTGAGACCCAGTACTTC. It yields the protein CASSPRAVETQYF.

Here the CDR3 DNA reads TGTGCCAGCCAGACCGGGACAGGGTTGAACACTGAAGCTTTCTTT. It encodes CASQTGTGLNTEAFF. V usage is TRBV5-4 and J usage is TRBJ1-1, with 9 bases matching TRBD1. J was trimmed by 0 bases and V by 7 bases; bases with no gene match: 7. The germline V gene encodes CDR1 SGHNT and CDR2 YYREEE (reference sequence). This CDR3 region has 15 residues. Drawing the rest from reference TRBV5-4 and TRBJ1-1, the complete variable domain is ETGVTQSPTHLIKTRGQQVTLRCSSQSGHNTVSWYQQALGQGPQFIFQYYREEENGRGNFPPRFSGLQFPNYSSELNVNALELDDSALYLCASQTGTGLNTEAFFGQGTRLTVV.

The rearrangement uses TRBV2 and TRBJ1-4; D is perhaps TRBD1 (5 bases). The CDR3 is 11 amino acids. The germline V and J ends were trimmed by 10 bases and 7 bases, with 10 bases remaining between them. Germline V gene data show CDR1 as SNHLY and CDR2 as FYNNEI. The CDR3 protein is CATQRGEKLFF. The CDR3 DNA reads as TGTGCCACCCAGAGGGGTGAAAAACTGTTTTTT.